These T cell receptor beta chains were read from a single sample in a study of control samples from healthy donors and cancer patients. Data came from immunoSEQ multiplex PCR; TCRdb stores just in-frame clones and leaves some out. The table includes 30,000 or so clones, approximately 94% detected once. The material sequenced was blood. The receptors stem from a man between 60 and 75 years old in good health. Each CDR3 is given with its conserved first and last residue. Each record gives: V gene, clone size, J gene, D gene, CDR3 DNA, CDR3 protein. The D gene is left open where the match is weak. The size of a clone is reported for some rows only, either as once, few or many, or as a class for expanded clones.

TRBV6-5	-	TRBJ2-7	TRBD1	TGTGCCAGCAGGGGACAGGGGCAGAACTACGAGCAGTACTTC	CASRGQGQNYEQYF
TRBV4-1	-	TRBJ2-1	-	TGCGCCAGCAGCCAAGAAACAGGGAGGTACAATGAGCAGTTCTTC	CASSQETGRYNEQFF
TRBV6-5	-	TRBJ1-4	TRBD1	TGTGCCAGCAGTCAGGACAGGGCAACTAATGAAAAACTGTTTTTT	CASSQDRATNEKLFF
TRBV5-1	-	TRBJ2-2	-	TGCGCCAGCAGCTTGGGGGTTTTGGCGAACACCGGGGAGCTGTTTTTT	CASSLGVLANTGELFF
TRBV5-5	once	TRBJ1-6	TRBD1	TGTGCCAGCTCAACGTACCCGGGACAGGGTGATTCACCCCTCCACTTT	CASSTYPGQGDSPLHF
TRBV7-2	-	TRBJ1-1	-	TGTGCCAGCAGCCGGGACATAATGTCTGAAGCTTTCTTT	CASSRDIMSEAFF
TRBV10-3	once	TRBJ2-7	-	TGTGCCATCAGTGTGGACAATACCTACGAGCAGTACTTC	CAISVDNTYEQYF
TRBV4-1	-	TRBJ1-1	TRBD1	TGCGCCAGCAGCTTTAGCACCGGGACAGGGGGCCCGAACACTGAAGCTTTCTTT	CASSFSTGTGGPNTEAFF
TRBV5-6	-	TRBJ2-5	TRBD1	TGTGCCAGCAGCTTGGAAGACAGGGCGGTGGAGACCCAGTACTTC	CASSLEDRAVETQYF
TRBV5-1	few	TRBJ1-1	-	TGCGCCAGCAGCCCGGACGGAAACACTGAAGCTTTCTTT	CASSPDGNTEAFF
TRBV7-9	-	TRBJ1-1	TRBD1	TGTGCCAGCAGCCCCGGGACAGGGGAGGAAGCTTTCTTT	CASSPGTGEEAFF
TRBV18	-	TRBJ2-5	TRBD2	TGTGCCAGCTCCGAGCGGGGGGCGAAAGAGACCCAGTACTTC	CASSERGAKETQYF
TRBV7-2	-	TRBJ1-1	-	TGTGCCAGCAGCCCGGGACGGCAGAACACTGAAGCTTTCTTT	CASSPGRQNTEAFF
TRBV12-3/TRBV12-4	once	TRBJ1-3	-	TGTGCCAGCAAAGTCGGGTCGGGAAACACCATATATTTT	CASKVGSGNTIYF
TRBV5-1	-	TRBJ2-7	TRBD1	TGCGCCAGCAACTTCGGACAGGGTTCCTACGAGCAGTACTTC	CASNFGQGSYEQYF
TRBV19	few	TRBJ1-1	TRBD1	TGTGCCAGTAGTCCCTGGACAGGGGAGATGAACACTGAAGCTTTCTTT	CASSPWTGEMNTEAFF
TRBV9	-	TRBJ2-7	-	TGTGCCAGCAGCGGCCCTCTTACGGCGGGCGAGCAGTACTTC	CASSGPLTAGEQYF
TRBV19	-	TRBJ2-5	-	TGTGCCAGTAGTGCTTTACCGGGACGGATCCAAGAGACCCAGTACTTC	CASSALPGRIQETQYF
TRBV18	-	TRBJ1-2	-	TGTGCCAGCTCACCGCTCGACAGTCACTATGGCTACACCTTC	CASSPLDSHYGYTF
TRBV27	-	TRBJ1-4	TRBD1	TGTGCCCGCCGGGGGACAGGTTACTATAATGAAAAACTGTTTTTT	CARRGTGYYNEKLFF
TRBV28	-	TRBJ2-4	TRBD2	TGTGCCGCGGGGGGTCAGTACTTC	CAAGGQYF
TRBV28	-	TRBJ1-5	-	TGTGCCAGCAGCGTCCTTCTGGGGAACAATCAGCCCCAGCATTTT	CASSVLLGNNQPQHF
TRBV6-2/TRBV6-3	-	TRBJ1-2	-	TGTGCCAGCAGTACAGGTGCCCTCTATGGCTACACCTTC	CASSTGALYGYTF
TRBV30	-	TRBJ2-7	TRBD1	TGTGCCTGGGGGACAGGGTTCGACGAGCAGTACTTC	CAWGTGFDEQYF